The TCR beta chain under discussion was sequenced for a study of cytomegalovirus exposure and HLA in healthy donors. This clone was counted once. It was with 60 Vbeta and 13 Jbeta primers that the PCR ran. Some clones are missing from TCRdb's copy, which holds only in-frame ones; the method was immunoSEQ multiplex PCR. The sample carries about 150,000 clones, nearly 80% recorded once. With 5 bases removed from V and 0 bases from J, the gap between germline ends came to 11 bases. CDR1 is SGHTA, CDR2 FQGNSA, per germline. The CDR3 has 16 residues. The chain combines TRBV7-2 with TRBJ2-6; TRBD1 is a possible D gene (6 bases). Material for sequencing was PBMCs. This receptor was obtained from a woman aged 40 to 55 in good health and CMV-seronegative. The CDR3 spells CASSLGQSSGANVLTF. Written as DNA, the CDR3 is TGTGCCAGCAGCCTTGGACAGTCCTCTGGGGCCAACGTCCTGACTTTC.